Presented here are 18 T cell receptor beta chains from one specimen sequenced in a study of cytomegalovirus exposure and HLA in healthy donors. The PCR contained 60 Vbeta and 13 Jbeta primers. Some clones are missing from TCRdb's copy, which holds only in-frame ones; the method was immunoSEQ multiplex PCR. The sample shows tens of thousands of clones, approximately 82% of them seen only once. Material: PBMCs. These TCRs come from a man aged 50-59 years in good health and CMV-seronegative.

This clone was observed a handful of times. CDR3 DNA sequence: TGTGCCAGCAGCTTTCGGGGGTTTTACAATGAGCAGTTCTTC. The encoded protein is CASSFRGFYNEQFF. V usage is TRBV7-2 and J usage is TRBJ2-1; D may be TRBD2 (6 bases). The CDR3 is 14 residues long. V was pared by 3 bases and J by 4 bases, with 10 bases between. The germline gives CDR1 SGHTA, CDR2 FQGNSA.

The chain links TRBV2 to TRBJ1-4, with 7 bases identical to TRBD1. The V segment lost 5 bases and the J segment 7 bases; nucleotides outside the gene matches: 10. The CDR3 runs to 15 residues. CDR1 is SNHLY and CDR2 is FYNNEI in the germline V gene. The CDR3 sequence: CASSPTGTEAEKLFF. CDR3 DNA sequence: TGTGCCAGCAGTCCTACCGGGACAGAAGCTGAAAAACTGTTTTTT.

V is TRBV5-1 and J is TRBJ2-2, with TRBD1 identical over 10 bases. Trimming removed 4 bases from V and 0 bases from J; junction bases left unmatched: 6. This CDR3 is built from 17 residues. Per the germline V gene, CDR1 is SGHRS and CDR2 is YFSETQ. CDR3 region: CASSGTGARSNTGELFF. The CDR3 DNA follows: TGCGCCAGCAGCGGGACAGGGGCCCGTTCGAACACCGGGGAGCTGTTTTTT.

The chain uses TRBV7-8 and TRBJ2-7; possible D gene TRBD2, 5 bases. The CDR3 covers 13 residues. Germline V lookup: CDR1 SGHVS, CDR2 FQNEAQ. The V gene lost 5 bases and the J gene lost 2 bases, with 10 bases spanning the gap. Written as DNA, the CDR3 is TGTGCCAGCAGCCTCCAGCGGACCTACGAGCAGTACTTC. Translated: CASSLQRTYEQYF.

This chain links TRBV7-6 with TRBJ2-7, with no clear D. The CDR3 covers 13 residues. Trimming removed 1 base at V and 4 bases at J, with 8 bases between. The V gene's germline CDR1 is SGHVS and CDR2 FNYEAQ. The CDR3: CASSLGSGYEQYF. The CDR3 coding sequence is TGTGCCAGCAGCTTAGGATCAGGTTACGAGCAGTACTTC.

Note on this clone: At one end the junction does not follow the germline gene, possibly because of a read error. DNA of the CDR3: TGCAGCGTTGGGCGGGGGCGCACAGGTACGCAGTATTTT. Encoded protein: CSVGRGRTGTQYF. The chain uses TRBV29-1 and TRBJ2-3; tentative D call: TRBD2 (7 bases). The CDR3 length is 13 residues. CDR1 SQVTM and CDR2 ANQGSEA come from the germline V gene.

V gene TRBV28 combines with J gene TRBJ1-2; D not resolved. This CDR3 is built from 14 residues. With 3 bases removed from V and 6 bases from J, the gap between germline ends came to 14 bases. The germline V gene has CDR1 MDHEN and CDR2 SYDVKM. The CDR3 reads CASSLEGAFNGYTF. The CDR3, as DNA: TGTGCCAGCAGTTTGGAGGGCGCATTCAATGGCTACACCTTC.

This clone appeared once. V usage is TRBV19 and J usage is TRBJ1-2; D is undetermined. From germline, CDR1 is LNHDA and CDR2 SQIVND (reference sequence). The CDR3 runs to 13 residues. With 4 bases removed from V and 2 bases from J, the gap between germline ends came to 8 bases. The CDR3 region is CASSTQINYGYTF. The CDR3 nucleotides are TGTGCCAGTAGTACCCAGATAAACTATGGCTACACCTTC.

The chain employs TRBV5-1 and TRBJ2-7; 9 nucleotides align to TRBD2. This CDR3 has 15 amino acids. Looked up from germline, CDR1 is SGHRS and CDR2 is YFSETQ. After removal of 3 bases from V and 4 bases from J, the junction contained 8 bases not matched to a gene. CDR3 residues: CASSSLAGNLYEQYF. The CDR3 nucleotides read TGCGCCAGCAGCTCGCTAGCGGGGAATTTGTACGAGCAGTACTTC.

This clone appeared once. The rearrangement uses TRBV7-3 and TRBJ2-3, with D possibly TRBD1 on 5 matching bases. Germline values: CDR1 SGHTA, CDR2 FQGTGA. Trimming cost V 4 bases and J 0 bases, with 14 bases left between them. The CDR3 has 16 residues. The CDR3 protein is CASSSKRTKSTDTQYF. The CDR3 DNA is TGTGCCAGCAGCTCGAAAAGGACAAAAAGCACAGATACGCAGTATTTT.

The rearrangement uses TRBV9 and TRBJ2-3; weak D call: TRBD1 (5 bases). The CDR3 length is 13 residues. Germline V gene data show CDR1 as SGDLS and CDR2 as YYNGEE. Trimming removed 10 bases from V and 4 bases from J, with 16 bases in between. CDR3 amino acids: CARVGPIPDTQYF. CDR3 DNA: TGTGCCCGGGTGGGGCCGATCCCAGATACGCAGTATTTT.

The J gene is TRBJ2-7, the V gene TRBV27, with 8 positions matching TRBD2. Germline CDR1 MNHEY, CDR2 SMNVEV (reference sequence). V was pared by 5 bases and J by 2 bases, with 8 bases of the junction left unmatched. This CDR3 has 15 residues. The CDR3 DNA follows: TGTGCCAGCAGTCCCATAGCGGGGAGTACCTACGAGCAGTACTTC. It yields the protein CASSPIAGSTYEQYF.

The chain links TRBV20-1 to TRBJ1-6; no clear D. Germline values: CDR1 DFQATT, CDR2 SNEGSKA (reference sequence). The CDR3 has 11 amino acids. The V end was cut by 2 bases, the J end by 8 bases, with 4 bases between. CDR3 DNA: TGCAGTGCTAGATCTGATTCACCCCTCCACTTT. Its translation is CSARSDSPLHF.

This chain uses TRBV2 with TRBJ1-5; 9 bases align to TRBD1. CDR1 is SNHLY, CDR2 FYNNEI, per germline. The CDR3 has 15 amino acids. The J segment lost 7 bases and the V segment lost 6 bases, leaving 10 bases of the junction unmatched. The CDR3 DNA is TGTGCCAGCAGCGCCGGGACAGGGTCTTGGCAGCCCCAGCATTTT. This sequence encodes CASSAGTGSWQPQHF.

The rearrangement links TRBV5-6 to TRBJ2-4; D possibly corresponds to TRBD2 (7 bases). This CDR3 comprises 14 residues. Germline V gene lookup returns CDR1 SGHDT and CDR2 YYEEEE. Deletions cut 4 bases from V and 4 bases from J, with 12 bases between. CDR3: CASSPGGPKNIQYF. CDR3 DNA sequence: TGTGCCAGCAGCCCCGGGGGGCCTAAAAACATTCAGTACTTC.

V gene TRBV7-9 combines with J gene TRBJ2-1; 9 nucleotides align to TRBD1. The junction had 6 bases not matched to a gene; V was cut back by 3 bases and J by 0 bases. Germline values: CDR1 SEHNR, CDR2 FQNEAQ (reference sequence). The CDR3 consists of 17 residues. CDR3 sequence (DNA): TGTGCCAGCAGCTTTTTTGGGACAGGGCGCTCCTACAATGAGCAGTTCTTC. Translation gives CASSFFGTGRSYNEQFF.

Details on this clone: One end of the junction does not line up with germline, which may come from a read error. Other DNA sequences in this sample translate to the same CDR3. The chain has TRBV6-5 and TRBJ2-3; 9 bases line up with TRBD1. The CDR3 runs to 15 residues. Germline V gives CDR1 MNHEY, CDR2 SVGAGI. The CDR3 region is CASSYSGTGTNTQYF. The CDR3, as DNA: TGTGCCAGCAGTTACTCCGGGACAGGGACAAATACGCAATATTTT.

The CDR3 region has the DNA TGTGCCAGCAGCCAAGAAGGAGGCGGCAATCAGCCCCAGCATTTT. It translates to CASSQEGGGNQPQHF. The chain combines TRBV4-2 with TRBJ1-5; D is unresolved. There are 15 residues in the CDR3. The ends were cut back, 0 bases at V and 2 bases at J, with 8 bases in the middle. Germline CDR1 reads LGHNA; CDR2 reads YNFKEQ.